These 28 T cell receptor beta chains were sequenced from one sample in a study of spatial heterogeneity in lung cancer. Notes on the study in general: Tumor mutation count correlated with how many alpha and beta TCRs expanded intratumorally.

Their antigens are not known. TCRdb itself ran the 5' RACE reads through MiXCR, one entry per CDR3 protein. The sample shows several thousand distinct CDR3 sequences, more than 6% of them seen only once. Time point in this sample: sample taken at primary tumor resection. The source was lung tumor tissue, collected at surgery. Every receptor here comes from a male donor with early-stage non-small cell lung cancer.

This clonotype has at least ten counts. The chain links TRBV29-1 to TRBJ2-3; D might be TRBD1 or TRBD2, each matching 5 bases. Germline assignment: CDR1 SQVTM and CDR2 ANQGSEA. Trimming left V 4 bases short and J 0 bases short, with 8 bases between. This CDR3 contains 13 residues. As DNA, the CDR3 is TGCAGCGTTGTAGAGGGGAGCACAGATACGCAGTATTTT. This sequence encodes CSVVEGSTDTQYF.

CDR3 protein: CASSPRQGRQYF. DNA of the CDR3: TGTGCCAGCAGTCCTAGACAGGGTCGGCAGTATTTT. The rearrangement links TRBV27 to TRBJ2-3, with TRBD1 matching over 7 bases. This CDR3 is built from 12 residues. Germline-derived CDR1 and CDR2 are MNHEY and SMNVEV (reference sequence). Trimming removed 5 bases from V and 11 bases from J; junction bases left unmatched: 7.

This clonotype was found a few times. The rearrangement links TRBV28 to TRBJ2-7; D not resolved. Germline V gene lookup returns CDR1 MDHEN and CDR2 SYDVKM. The CDR3 spans 13 residues. V was pared by 5 bases and J by 2 bases, with 10 bases between. The CDR3 nucleotides read TGTGCCAGCAGTCCGACTGTACCCTACGAGCAGTACTTC. Residues: CASSPTVPYEQYF.

This chain links TRBV12-3 or TRBV12-4 with TRBJ1-1; D might be TRBD1 (5 bases). This CDR3 is 13 amino acids long. Trimming stripped 6 bases from V and 1 base from J, with 9 bases between. CDR3 DNA sequence: TGTGCCAGCAGGTATCAGGGGAACACTGAAGCTTTCTTT. Translating it yields CASRYQGNTEAFF.

This clonotype has at least ten counts. The V call is TRBV4-1, the J call TRBJ2-1; 12 nucleotides agree with TRBD2. CDR3 length equals 16 residues. The germline V gene has CDR1 MGHRA and CDR2 YSYEKL. V lost 0 bases and J lost 8; bases outside the gene matches: 5. CDR3 in DNA: TGCGCCAGCAGCCAAGATCCTAGCGGGGGGGCCGATGAGCAGTTCTTC. Translation gives CASSQDPSGGADEQFF.

This clonotype has a count of ten or more. The V and J genes are TRBV29-1 and TRBJ2-1, with 11 bases fitting TRBD2. The germline V gene has CDR1 SQVTM and CDR2 ANQGSEA. V lost 5 bases to trimming and J lost 9 bases; unmatched junction nucleotides: 9. The CDR3 is 14 residues long. The CDR3 is CSVIPSGGRGEQFF. The CDR3, as DNA: TGCAGCGTTATCCCTAGCGGGGGGAGGGGTGAGCAGTTCTTC.

The chain recombines TRBV20-1 with TRBJ1-4, with D possibly being TRBD1 (5 bases). Germline lookup yields CDR1 DFQATT and CDR2 SNEGSKA (reference sequence). The CDR3 is 13 amino acids. Deletions cut 8 bases from V and 8 bases from J, with 18 bases between. The CDR3 nucleotides read TGCAGTACATTACCCGGGACCGCGGAAAAACTGTTTTTT. Translating gives CSTLPGTAEKLFF.

By share of the sample, this clonotype is medium-sized. The genes are TRBV6-5 and TRBJ2-1, with TRBD1 as a possible D gene (5 bases). Germline loops: CDR1 MNHEY, CDR2 SVGAGI. Trimming removed 2 bases at V and 1 base at J, with 6 bases between. This CDR3 comprises 14 residues. The CDR3 nucleotides are TGTGCCAGCAGTTACCAGGGATCCTACAATGAGCAGTTCTTC. Its protein is CASSYQGSYNEQFF.

This clonotype came up many times. This chain links TRBV7-2 with TRBJ2-7, with 9 bases lining up with TRBD1. After removal of 3 bases from V and 1 base from J, the junction contained 4 bases not matched to a gene. Germline assignment: CDR1 SGHTA and CDR2 FQGNSA. CDR3 length equals 15 residues. As DNA, the CDR3 is TGTGCCAGCAGCTTGGGACAGGGTCTGTCCTACGAGCAGTACTTC. Its protein product is CASSLGQGLSYEQYF.

This clonotype occurred a few times. A read error is possible here, since a much larger clone lies one base away. J is TRBJ2-3 and V is TRBV5-4, with 10 bases aligning to TRBD1. The trim removed 3 bases at V and 1 base at J, leaving 2 bases unmatched. Germline CDR1 is SGHNT and CDR2 is YYREEE (reference sequence). This CDR3 spans 15 amino acids. For the CDR3, the DNA is TGTGCCAGCAGCTACGGACAGGGGGGCACAGATACGCAGTATTTT. Protein product: CASSYGQGGTDTQYF.

The table lists this clonotype with many counts. The V and J genes are TRBV27 and TRBJ2-7; 12 bases fit TRBD1. Trimming cost V 5 bases and J 7 bases; bases outside gene matches: 9. The CDR3 is made up of 15 amino acids. CDR1 and CDR2 from the germline V gene are MNHEY and SMNVEV (reference sequence). The CDR3: CASSHRDRGQGEQYF. The CDR3 DNA is TGTGCCAGCAGTCACCGGGACAGGGGGCAAGGAGAGCAGTACTTC.

This clonotype came up many times. This chain links TRBV10-1 with TRBJ1-1; D remains unclear. The CDR3 loop spans 12 amino acids. The germline V and J ends were trimmed by 6 bases and 6 bases, with 11 bases remaining between them. CDR1 is WNHNN, CDR2 SYGVQD, per germline (reference sequence). Here the CDR3 DNA reads TGCGCCAGCAGCGCGGACCTATCTGAAGCTTTCTTT. As protein: CASSADLSEAFF.

This clonotype was seen just once. This sequence joins TRBV3-1 and TRBJ1-4; tentatively, D is TRBD1 (6 bases). V was cut by 3 bases and J by 8 bases, with 13 bases left in between. The length of the CDR3 is 14 residues. Germline values: CDR1 LGHDT, CDR2 YNNKEL (reference sequence). The CDR3 coding sequence is TGTGCCAGCAGCCAGCCGGACAGTTCGGAAAAACTGTTTTTT. Translation: CASSQPDSSEKLFF.

This clonotype rates as medium-sized. CDR3 protein: CSARVQGYNSPLHF. The CDR3 DNA reads TGCAGTGCTAGAGTTCAGGGTTATAATTCACCCCTCCACTTT. The chain employs TRBV20-1 and TRBJ1-6, with a possible D match to TRBD1 (5 bases). The V gene lost 1 base and the J gene lost 4 bases, with 8 bases spanning the gap. Per germline, CDR1 DFQATT and CDR2 SNEGSKA (reference sequence). The CDR3 covers 14 residues.

This clonotype was seen repeatedly, ten times or more. The rearrangement uses TRBV20-1 and TRBJ1-1, with 11 bases aligning to TRBD1. Germline V CDR1 and CDR2: DFQATT, SNEGSKA (reference sequence). The J segment lost 5 bases and the V segment lost 6 bases, leaving 8 bases of the junction unmatched. This CDR3 contains 14 residues. Here the CDR3 reads CSAADRGRGTEAFF. The CDR3 DNA is TGCAGTGCGGCGGACAGGGGGCGGGGTACTGAAGCTTTCTTT.

This clonotype was recorded at least ten times. The chain uses TRBV7-6 and TRBJ2-1; TRBD1 might be the D (5 bases). The V gene's germline CDR1 is SGHVS and CDR2 FNYEAQ. V lost 3 bases to trimming and J lost 4 bases, with 7 bases between them. This CDR3 has 13 residues. This CDR3 is CASSFRQYNEQFF. CDR3 in DNA: TGTGCCAGCAGCTTTCGACAGTACAATGAGCAGTTCTTC.

This clonotype was counted a few times. The V and J genes are TRBV7-2 and TRBJ2-7; D unclear. In germline, CDR1 is SGHTA, CDR2 FQGNSA. The CDR3 has 11 residues. V shed 5 bases and J shed 2 bases, with 4 bases lying between them. In DNA form, the CDR3 reads TGTGCCAGCAGCCTCACCTACGAGCAGTACTTC. Translating gives CASSLTYEQYF.

By share, this clonotype counts as medium-sized. The rearrangement uses TRBV7-9 and TRBJ2-5; D not resolved. This CDR3 region has 13 residues. V lost 5 bases and J 5 bases, leaving 12 bases between the germline ends. Germline CDR1 reads SEHNR; CDR2 reads FQNEAQ (reference sequence). The CDR3 DNA follows: TGTGCCAGCAGCCGGGCCTCGGTGGAGACCCAGTACTTC. Translation gives CASSRASVETQYF.

By sample fraction, this clonotype is medium-sized. J is TRBJ1-5 and V is TRBV2; D not resolved. Germline lookup yields CDR1 SNHLY and CDR2 FYNNEI. Trimming shortened V by 0 bases and J by 10 bases, and 10 bases separated the two germline ends. There are 13 residues in the CDR3. DNA for the CDR3: TGTGCCAGCAGTGAAGCGCTTGAGGCCCCCCAGCATTTT. Residues: CASSEALEAPQHF.

By sample fraction, this clonotype is medium-sized. The rearrangement links TRBV20-1 to TRBJ1-5; a possible D gene is TRBD1 (5 bases). The germline gives CDR1 DFQATT, CDR2 SNEGSKA (reference sequence). The CDR3 consists of 16 residues. V gave up 3 bases and J gave up 7 bases, with 22 bases separating them. The CDR3 here is CSASPLERGVGQPQHF. Here the CDR3 DNA reads TGCAGTGCTAGCCCCCTGGAAAGGGGAGTAGGACAGCCCCAGCATTTT.

This clonotype is deemed medium-sized. V gene TRBV5-1 combines with J gene TRBJ1-1; 7 bases align to TRBD1. Germline CDR1 SGHRS, CDR2 YFSETQ. Trimming at V came to 5 bases and at J to 1 base, leaving 5 bases not matched to a gene. This CDR3 has 14 amino acids. The DNA of the CDR3 is TGCGCCAGCAGGACACAGGGGCCGAACACTGAAGCTTTCTTT. It yields the protein CASRTQGPNTEAFF.

With regard to this clonotype: A read error is possible here, since a much larger clone lies one base away. The CDR3: CAWRRATNYGFTF. The CDR3 DNA follows: TGTGCCTGGAGGAGGGCCACTAACTATGGCTTCACCTTC. The V call is TRBV30, the J call TRBJ1-2; no firm D call. The CDR3 length is 13 residues. The germline V gene has CDR1 GTSNPN and CDR2 SVGIG (reference sequence).

Within the sample, this clonotype is medium-sized (0.01 to 0.1%). The V call is TRBV5-1, the J call TRBJ1-1; no definite D call. Germline CDR1 and CDR2: SGHRS and YFSETQ. Trimming cost V 5 bases and J 3 bases, with 20 bases left between them. The CDR3 has 16 amino acids. CDR3 region: CASSPTSRMWDTEAFF. In nucleotides, the CDR3 is TGCGCCAGCAGTCCCACCTCCAGAATGTGGGACACTGAAGCTTTCTTT. The full variable domain, with the rest looked up from reference TRBV5-1 and TRBJ1-1, is KAGVTQTPRYLIKTRGQQVTLSCSPISGHRSVSWYQQTPGQGLQFLFEYFSETQRNKGNFPGRFSGRQFSNSRSEMNVSTLELGDSALYLCASSPTSRMWDTEAFFGQGTRLTVV.

This clonotype was observed a few times. At one end, the junction sequence differs from germline, possibly due to a read error. The CDR3 region is CVSSLSSAGGPDTQYF. The DNA of the CDR3 is TGTGTCAGCAGTTTATCATCAGCGGGAGGACCAGATACGCAGTATTTT. This chain links TRBV28 with TRBJ2-3; TRBD2 matches at 9 bases. Germline V lookup: CDR1 MDHEN, CDR2 SYDVKM. The CDR3 sequence is 16 residues long.

This clonotype has ten or more counts. The chain has TRBV7-2 and TRBJ2-7, with 8 nucleotides matching TRBD2. V lost 5 bases to trimming and J lost 0 bases; unmatched junction nucleotides: 3. The CDR3 runs 14 residues. The germline gives CDR1 SGHTA, CDR2 FQGNSA. CDR3 DNA: TGTGCCAGCAGCCTTGGGACTAGCTCCTACGAGCAGTACTTC. This gives the protein CASSLGTSSYEQYF. The variable domain in full, with the rest retrieved from reference TRBV7-2 and TRBJ2-7, is GAGVSQSPSNKVTEKGKDVELRCDPISGHTALYWYRQSLGQGLEFLIYFQGNSAPDKSGLPSDRFSAERTGGSVSTLTIQRTQQEDSAVYLCASSLGTSSYEQYFGPGTRLTVT.

The chain employs TRBV7-3 and TRBJ2-3; maybe TRBD1 (6 bases). CDR3 length: 14 residues. With 4 bases removed from V and 3 bases from J, the gap between germline ends came to 11 bases. CDR1 SGHTA and CDR2 FQGTGA come from the germline V gene. CDR3 nucleotides: TGTGCCAGCAGCTCTCTAGGGGGTACAGATACGCAGTATTTT. The encoded protein is CASSSLGGTDTQYF. The full variable domain, rest sourced from reference TRBV7-3 and TRBJ2-3, is GAGVSQTPSNKVTEKGKYVELRCDPISGHTALYWYRQSLGQGPEFLIYFQGTGAADDSGLPNDRFFAVRPEGSVSTLKIQRTERGDSAVYLCASSSLGGTDTQYFGPGTRLTVL.

This clonotype is judged medium-sized (0.01 to 0.1%). V and J are TRBV11-2 and TRBJ2-1, with D possibly matching TRBD1 (5 bases). CDR3 length equals 17 residues. CDR1 and CDR2 (germline): SGHAT, FQNNGV. Trimming removed 4 bases at V and 6 bases at J, with 22 bases between. CDR3 residues: CASSSRSPGMGGNEQFF. Here the CDR3 DNA reads TGTGCCAGCAGCTCGAGGAGCCCAGGGATGGGTGGCAATGAGCAGTTCTTC.

By sample fraction, this clonotype is medium-sized. The chain joins TRBV7-9 to TRBJ2-1; D is perhaps TRBD2 (5 bases). The germline V gene encodes CDR1 SEHNR and CDR2 FQNEAQ (reference sequence). The V and J ends lost 5 bases and 5 bases respectively, with 10 bases between them. The CDR3 runs to 13 residues. CDR3 sequence: CASSPWTHNEQFF. CDR3 nucleotides: TGTGCCAGCAGCCCCTGGACTCACAATGAGCAGTTCTTC.